The T cell receptor (beta chain) described here comes from a study of cytomegalovirus exposure and HLA in healthy donors. Study-wide points: The study labeled under 200 TCR beta chains cytomegalovirus-associated. Later, TCR association rates were found to vary by HLA locus, highest for DRB1 and lowest for HLA-C.

PCR primers comprised 60 Vbeta and 13 Jbeta primers. The repertoire was sequenced with immunoSEQ multiplex PCR; TCRdb's copy has only in-frame clones and lacks some. The table records more than 85,000 clones, roughly 80% of them present only once. Worth noting for this clone: As yet, its antigen is unknown.

The CDR3 is 13 amino acids. The V and J ends lost 10 bases and 4 bases respectively, with 16 bases between them. The germline CDR1 and CDR2 sequences are SEHNR and FQNEAQ (reference sequence). The material sequenced was PBMCs. This receptor was obtained from a man under 40 in good health and CMV-seropositive. J is TRBJ1-2 and V is TRBV7-9, with TRBD1 as a possible D gene (5 bases). CDR3 residues: CATPPGGAYGYTF. The CDR3, as DNA: TGTGCCACCCCCCCCGGAGGGGCCTATGGCTACACCTTC.